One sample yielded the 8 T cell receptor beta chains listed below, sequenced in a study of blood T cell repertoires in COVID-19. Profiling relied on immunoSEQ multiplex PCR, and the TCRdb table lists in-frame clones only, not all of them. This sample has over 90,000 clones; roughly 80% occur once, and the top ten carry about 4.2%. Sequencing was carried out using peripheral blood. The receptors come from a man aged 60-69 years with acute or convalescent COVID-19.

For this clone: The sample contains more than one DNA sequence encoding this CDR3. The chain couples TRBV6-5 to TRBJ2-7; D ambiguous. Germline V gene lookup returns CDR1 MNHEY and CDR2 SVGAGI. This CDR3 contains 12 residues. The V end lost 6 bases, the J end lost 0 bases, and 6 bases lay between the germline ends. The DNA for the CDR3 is TGTGCCAGCAGCTCGAGCTCCTACGAGCAGTACTTC. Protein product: CASSSSSYEQYF.

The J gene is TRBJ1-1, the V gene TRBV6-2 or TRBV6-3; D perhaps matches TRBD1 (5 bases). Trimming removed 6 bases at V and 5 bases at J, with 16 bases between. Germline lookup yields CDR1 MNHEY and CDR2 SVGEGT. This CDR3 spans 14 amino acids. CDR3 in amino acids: CASSLTETMTEAFF. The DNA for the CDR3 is TGTGCCAGCAGCTTGACAGAAACCATGACTGAAGCTTTCTTT.

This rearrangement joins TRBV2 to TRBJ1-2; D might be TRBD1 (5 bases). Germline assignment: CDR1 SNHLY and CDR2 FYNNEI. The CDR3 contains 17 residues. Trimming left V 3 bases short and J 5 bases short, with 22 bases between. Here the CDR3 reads CASSDVYAGTDPYGYTF. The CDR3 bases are TGTGCCAGCAGTGACGTTTACGCGGGGACCGATCCTTATGGCTACACCTTC.

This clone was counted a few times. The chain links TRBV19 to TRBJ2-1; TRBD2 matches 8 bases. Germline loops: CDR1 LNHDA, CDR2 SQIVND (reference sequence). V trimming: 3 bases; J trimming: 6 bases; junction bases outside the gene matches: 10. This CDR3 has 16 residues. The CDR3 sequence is CASSITTGLARNEQFF. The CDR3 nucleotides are TGTGCCAGTAGTATCACAACCGGACTAGCACGCAATGAGCAGTTCTTC. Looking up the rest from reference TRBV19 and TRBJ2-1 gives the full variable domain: DGGITQSPKYLFRKEGQNVTLSCEQNLNHDAMYWYRQDPGQGLRLIYYSQIVNDFQKGDIAEGYSVSREKKESFPLTVTSAQKNPTAFYLCASSITTGLARNEQFFGPGTRLTVL.

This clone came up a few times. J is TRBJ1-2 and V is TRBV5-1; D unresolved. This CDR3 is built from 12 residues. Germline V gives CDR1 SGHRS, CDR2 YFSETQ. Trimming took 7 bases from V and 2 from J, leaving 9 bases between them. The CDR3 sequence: CASRTENYGYTF. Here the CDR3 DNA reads TGCGCCAGCCGTACAGAGAACTATGGCTACACCTTC.

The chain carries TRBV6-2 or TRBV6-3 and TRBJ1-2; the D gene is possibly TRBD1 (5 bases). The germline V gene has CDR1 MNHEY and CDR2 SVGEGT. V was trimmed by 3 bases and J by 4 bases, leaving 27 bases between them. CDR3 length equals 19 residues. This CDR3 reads CASSYVSRDRSKIRYGYTF. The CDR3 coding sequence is TGTGCCAGCAGTTATGTGTCCCGAGACAGAAGCAAAATACGCTATGGCTACACCTTC.

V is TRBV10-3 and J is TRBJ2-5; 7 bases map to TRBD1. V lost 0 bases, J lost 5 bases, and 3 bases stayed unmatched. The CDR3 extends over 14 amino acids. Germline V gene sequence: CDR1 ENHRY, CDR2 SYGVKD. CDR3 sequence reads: CAISESGGQETQYF. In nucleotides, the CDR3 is TGTGCCATCAGTGAGTCAGGGGGCCAGGAGACCCAGTACTTC.

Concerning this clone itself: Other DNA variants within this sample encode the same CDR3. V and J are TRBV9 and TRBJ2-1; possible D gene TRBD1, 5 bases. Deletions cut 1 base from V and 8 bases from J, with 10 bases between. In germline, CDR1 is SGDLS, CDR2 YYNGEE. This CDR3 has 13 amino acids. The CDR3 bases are TGTGCCAGCAGCGTAAGGGGCGTCGATGAGCAGTTCTTC. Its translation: CASSVRGVDEQFF.